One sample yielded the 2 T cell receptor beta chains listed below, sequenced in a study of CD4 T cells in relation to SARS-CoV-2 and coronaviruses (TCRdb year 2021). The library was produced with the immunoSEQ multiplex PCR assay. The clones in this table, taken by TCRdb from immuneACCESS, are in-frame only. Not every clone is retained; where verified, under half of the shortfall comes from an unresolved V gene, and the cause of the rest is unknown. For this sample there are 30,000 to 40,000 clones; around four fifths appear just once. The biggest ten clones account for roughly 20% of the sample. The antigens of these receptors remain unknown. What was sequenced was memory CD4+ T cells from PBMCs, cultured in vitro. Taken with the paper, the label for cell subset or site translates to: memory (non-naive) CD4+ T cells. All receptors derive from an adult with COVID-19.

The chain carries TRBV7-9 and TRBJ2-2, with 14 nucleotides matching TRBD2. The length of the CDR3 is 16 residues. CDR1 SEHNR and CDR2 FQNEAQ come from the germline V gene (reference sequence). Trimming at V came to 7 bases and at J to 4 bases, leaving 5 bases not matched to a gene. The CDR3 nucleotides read TGTGCCAGCATCCCGACTAGCGGGAGGGCCACCGGGGAGCTGTTTTTT. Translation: CASIPTSGRATGELFF. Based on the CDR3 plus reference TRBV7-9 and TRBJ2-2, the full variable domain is DTGVSQNPRHKITKRGQNVTFRCDPISEHNRLYWYRQTLGQGPEFLTYFQNEAQLEKSRLLSDRFSAERPKGSFSTLEIQRTEQGDSAMYLCASIPTSGRATGELFFGEGSRLTVL.

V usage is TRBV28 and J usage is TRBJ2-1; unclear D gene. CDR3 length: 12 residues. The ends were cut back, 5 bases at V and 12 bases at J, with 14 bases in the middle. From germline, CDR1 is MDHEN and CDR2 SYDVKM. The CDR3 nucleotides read TGTGCCAGCAGTATGATGAACAAGGGGCAGTTCTTC. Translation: CASSMMNKGQFF.